The 5 T cell receptor beta chains listed next were all sequenced from one sample in a study of cytomegalovirus exposure and HLA in healthy donors. The PCR made use of 60 Vbeta and 13 Jbeta primers. TCRdb's copy holds only in-frame clones and misses some; the assay was immunoSEQ multiplex PCR. The sample holds 150,000 to 200,000 clones, around 68% seen once. Input material: PBMCs. Receptors were obtained from a young man in good health and CMV-seropositive.

The chain is built from TRBV6-1 and TRBJ2-1; perhaps TRBD2 as D (5 bases). V gave up 4 bases and J gave up 2 bases, with 15 bases separating them. The CDR3 length is 16 residues. Looked up from germline, CDR1 is MNHNS and CDR2 is SASEGT. In DNA, the CDR3 is TGTGCCAGCAGTGGGCCCTTCGGGGTCACCTACAATGAGCAGTTCTTC. This gives the protein CASSGPFGVTYNEQFF.

The chain has TRBV11-1 and TRBJ2-7; 8 bases are shared with TRBD1. Germline V gives CDR1 SGHAT, CDR2 FQDESV (reference sequence). The CDR3 loop spans 13 amino acids. The V and J ends lost 5 bases and 1 base, in that order; junction bases with no gene match: 1. The CDR3 is CASSRTGSYEQYF. CDR3 sequence (DNA): TGTGCCAGCAGCCGGACAGGGTCCTACGAGCAGTACTTC.

The rearrangement joins TRBV27 to TRBJ2-3; 7 bases fit TRBD1. Germline CDR1 is MNHEY and CDR2 is SMNVEV (reference sequence). Losses at the gene ends were 5 bases for V and 2 bases for J; bases not matched to a gene: 7. The CDR3 is 15 residues long. CDR3 sequence (DNA): TGTGCCAGCAGTCCAATGACAGGGCCCACAGATACGCAGTATTTT. As protein: CASSPMTGPTDTQYF.

The chain uses TRBV4-1 and TRBJ2-7; 7 positions match TRBD2. This CDR3 is 15 amino acids long. CDR1 and CDR2 from the germline V gene are MGHRA and YSYEKL. After removal of 2 bases from V and 0 bases from J, the junction contained 4 bases not matched to a gene. The CDR3 loop reads CASSQRGTTSYEQYF. The CDR3 bases are TGCGCCAGCAGCCAACGGGGGACTACCTCCTACGAGCAGTACTTC.

The CDR3 DNA sequence: TGCAGTGCTAGAGTAGGCGGAGGCTACACCTTC. It specifies CSARVGGGYTF. The J gene is TRBJ1-2, the V gene TRBV20-1; D is undetermined. The CDR3 runs to 11 residues. Germline assignment: CDR1 DFQATT and CDR2 SNEGSKA (reference sequence). The ends were cut back, 1 base at V and 8 bases at J, with 8 bases in the middle.